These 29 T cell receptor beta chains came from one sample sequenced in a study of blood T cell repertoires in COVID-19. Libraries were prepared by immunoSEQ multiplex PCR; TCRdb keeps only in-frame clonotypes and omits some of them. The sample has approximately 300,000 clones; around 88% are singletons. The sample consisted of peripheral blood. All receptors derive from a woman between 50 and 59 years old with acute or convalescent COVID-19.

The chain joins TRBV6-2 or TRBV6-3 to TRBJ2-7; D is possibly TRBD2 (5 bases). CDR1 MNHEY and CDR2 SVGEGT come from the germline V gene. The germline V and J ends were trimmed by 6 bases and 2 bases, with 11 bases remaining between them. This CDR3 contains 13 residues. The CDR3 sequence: CASSSGITYEQYF. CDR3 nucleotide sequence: TGTGCCAGCAGCTCCGGGATAACCTACGAGCAGTACTTC.

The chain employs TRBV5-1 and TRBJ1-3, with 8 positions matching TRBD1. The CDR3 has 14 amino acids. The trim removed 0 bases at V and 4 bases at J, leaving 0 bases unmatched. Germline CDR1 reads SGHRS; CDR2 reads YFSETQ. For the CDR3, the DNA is TGCGCCAGCAGCTTGGCAGGGGGCGGAAACACCATATATTTT. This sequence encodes CASSLAGGGNTIYF.

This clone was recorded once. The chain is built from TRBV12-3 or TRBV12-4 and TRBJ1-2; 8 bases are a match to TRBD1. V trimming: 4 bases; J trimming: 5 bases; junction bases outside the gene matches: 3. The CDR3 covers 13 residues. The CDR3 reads CASSWNRGYGYTF. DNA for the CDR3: TGTGCCAGCAGTTGGAACAGGGGGTATGGCTACACCTTC.

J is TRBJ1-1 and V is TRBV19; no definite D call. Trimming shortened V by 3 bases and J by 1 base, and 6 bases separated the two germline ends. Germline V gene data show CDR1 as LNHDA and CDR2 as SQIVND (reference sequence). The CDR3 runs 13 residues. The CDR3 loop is CASSITKNTEAFF. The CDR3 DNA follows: TGTGCCAGTAGTATTACTAAGAACACTGAAGCTTTCTTT.

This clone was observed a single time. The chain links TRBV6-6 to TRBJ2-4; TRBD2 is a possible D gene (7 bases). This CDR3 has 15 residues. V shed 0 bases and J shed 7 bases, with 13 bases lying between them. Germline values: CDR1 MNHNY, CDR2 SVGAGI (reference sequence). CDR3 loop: CASSYSRGGPNIQYF. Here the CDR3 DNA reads TGTGCCAGCAGTTACTCGCGCGGGGGCCCTAACATTCAGTACTTC.

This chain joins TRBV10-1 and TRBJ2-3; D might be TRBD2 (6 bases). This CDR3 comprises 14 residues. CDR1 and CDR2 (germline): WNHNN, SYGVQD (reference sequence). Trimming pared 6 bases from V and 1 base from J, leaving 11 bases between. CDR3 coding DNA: TGCGCCAGCAGCCCCGGGGGAGGCACAGATACGCAGTATTTT. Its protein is CASSPGGGTDTQYF.

The CDR3 loop reads CASSLLLRGAYNEQFF. CDR3 in DNA: TGTGCCAGCAGCTTACTCCTCCGGGGGGCTTACAATGAGCAGTTCTTC. The chain links TRBV7-2 to TRBJ2-1; D perhaps matches TRBD2 (7 bases). The ends were cut back, 2 bases at V and 4 bases at J, with 15 bases in the middle. Germline V gives CDR1 SGHTA, CDR2 FQGNSA. The CDR3 has 16 residues.

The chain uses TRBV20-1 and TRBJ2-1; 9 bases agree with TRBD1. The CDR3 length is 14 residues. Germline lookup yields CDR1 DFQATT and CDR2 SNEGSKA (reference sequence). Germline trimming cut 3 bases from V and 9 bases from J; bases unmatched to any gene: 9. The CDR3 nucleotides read TGCAGTGCTAGTCCGGGACAGGGAACCGGTGAGCAGTTCTTC. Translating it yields CSASPGQGTGEQFF.

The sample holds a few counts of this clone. For the CDR3, the DNA is TGTGCCAGCACCACCACGAAGGGGGCGCCGGCTTTCTTT. Translation: CASTTTKGAPAFF. The chain joins TRBV7-2 to TRBJ1-1; 7 bases are a match to TRBD1. CDR1 is SGHTA and CDR2 is FQGNSA in the germline V gene. V trimming: 7 bases; J trimming: 11 bases; junction bases outside the gene matches: 13. The CDR3 runs 13 residues.

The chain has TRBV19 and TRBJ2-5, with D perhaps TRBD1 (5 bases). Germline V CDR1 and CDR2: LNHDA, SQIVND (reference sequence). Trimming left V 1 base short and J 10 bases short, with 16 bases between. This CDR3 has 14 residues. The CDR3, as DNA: TGTGCCAGTAGTATAGGATTGGACAACCCGCGCCAGTACTTC. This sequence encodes CASSIGLDNPRQYF.

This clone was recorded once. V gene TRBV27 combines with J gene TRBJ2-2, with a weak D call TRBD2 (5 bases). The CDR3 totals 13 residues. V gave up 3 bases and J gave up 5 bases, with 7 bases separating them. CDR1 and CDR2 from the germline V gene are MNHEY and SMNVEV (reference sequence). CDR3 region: CASSFPGTGELFF. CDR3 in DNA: TGTGCCAGCAGTTTCCCGGGAACCGGGGAGCTGTTTTTT.

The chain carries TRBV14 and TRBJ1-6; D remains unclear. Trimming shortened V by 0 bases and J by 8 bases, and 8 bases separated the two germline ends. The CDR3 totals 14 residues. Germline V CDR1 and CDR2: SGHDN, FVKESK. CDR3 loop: CASSQEISYSPLHF. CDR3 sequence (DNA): TGTGCCAGCAGCCAAGAAATCTCCTATTCACCCCTCCACTTT. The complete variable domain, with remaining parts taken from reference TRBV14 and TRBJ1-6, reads EAGVTQFPSHSVIEKGQTVTLRCDPISGHDNLYWYRRVMGKEIKFLLHFVKESKQDESGMPNNRFLAERTGGTYSTLKVQPAELEDSGVYFCASSQEISYSPLHFGNGTRLTVT.

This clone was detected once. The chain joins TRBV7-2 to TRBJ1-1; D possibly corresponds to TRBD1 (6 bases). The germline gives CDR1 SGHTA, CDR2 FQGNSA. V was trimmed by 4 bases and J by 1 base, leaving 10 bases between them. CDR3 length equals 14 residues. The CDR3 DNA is TGTGCCAGCAGCTCGGACAGATGGAACACTGAAGCTTTCTTT. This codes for CASSSDRWNTEAFF.

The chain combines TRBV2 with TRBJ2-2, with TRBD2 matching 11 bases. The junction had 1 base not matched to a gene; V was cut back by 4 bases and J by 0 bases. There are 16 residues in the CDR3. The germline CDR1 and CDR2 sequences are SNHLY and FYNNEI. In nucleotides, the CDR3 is TGTGCCAGCAGTGCACTAGCGGGGGCGAACACCGGGGAGCTGTTTTTT. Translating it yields CASSALAGANTGELFF.

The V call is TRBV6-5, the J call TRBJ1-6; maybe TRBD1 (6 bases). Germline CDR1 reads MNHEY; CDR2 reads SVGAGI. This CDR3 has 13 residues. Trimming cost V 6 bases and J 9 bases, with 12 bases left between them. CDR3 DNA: TGTGCCAGCAGCCTAGGGGGGGTTTCACCCCTCCACTTT. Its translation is CASSLGGVSPLHF.

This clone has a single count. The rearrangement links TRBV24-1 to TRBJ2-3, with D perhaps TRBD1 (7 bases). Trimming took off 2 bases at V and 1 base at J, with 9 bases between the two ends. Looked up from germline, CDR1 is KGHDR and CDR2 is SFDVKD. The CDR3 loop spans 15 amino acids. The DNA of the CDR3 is TGTGCCACCAGTGATTCCAGGGGGGGCACAGATACGCAGTATTTT. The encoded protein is CATSDSRGGTDTQYF.

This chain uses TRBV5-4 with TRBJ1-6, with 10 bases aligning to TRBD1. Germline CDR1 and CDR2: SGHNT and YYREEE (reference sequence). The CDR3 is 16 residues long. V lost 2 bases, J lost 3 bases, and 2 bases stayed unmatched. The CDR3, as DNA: TGTGCCAGCAGCTTCGGGACAGGGGACTATAATTCACCCCTCCACTTT. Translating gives CASSFGTGDYNSPLHF.

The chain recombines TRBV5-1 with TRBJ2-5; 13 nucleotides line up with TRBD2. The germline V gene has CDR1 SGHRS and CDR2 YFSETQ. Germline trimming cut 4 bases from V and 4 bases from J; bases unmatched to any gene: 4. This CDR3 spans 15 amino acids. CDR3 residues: CASSPGLAGRETQYF. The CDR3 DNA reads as TGCGCCAGCAGCCCGGGACTAGCGGGAAGAGAGACCCAGTACTTC. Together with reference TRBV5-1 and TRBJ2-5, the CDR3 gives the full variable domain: KAGVTQTPRYLIKTRGQQVTLSCSPISGHRSVSWYQQTPGQGLQFLFEYFSETQRNKGNFPGRFSGRQFSNSRSEMNVSTLELGDSALYLCASSPGLAGRETQYFGPGTRLLVL.

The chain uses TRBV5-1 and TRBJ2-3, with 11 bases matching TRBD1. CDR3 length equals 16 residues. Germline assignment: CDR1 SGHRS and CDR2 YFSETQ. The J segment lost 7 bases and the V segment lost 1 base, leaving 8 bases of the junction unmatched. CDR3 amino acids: CASSLNSDRGRNTQYF. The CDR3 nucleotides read TGCGCCAGCAGCTTGAACTCGGACAGGGGGCGGAATACGCAGTATTTT. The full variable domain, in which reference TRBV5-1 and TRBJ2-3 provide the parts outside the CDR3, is KAGVTQTPRYLIKTRGQQVTLSCSPISGHRSVSWYQQTPGQGLQFLFEYFSETQRNKGNFPGRFSGRQFSNSRSEMNVSTLELGDSALYLCASSLNSDRGRNTQYFGPGTRLTVL.

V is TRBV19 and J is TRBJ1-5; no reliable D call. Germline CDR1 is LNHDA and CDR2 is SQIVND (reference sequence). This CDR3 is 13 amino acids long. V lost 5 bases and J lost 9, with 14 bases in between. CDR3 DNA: TGTGCCAGTAGTCCCGAGGGAGCTTTGCCCCAGCATTTT. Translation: CASSPEGALPQHF. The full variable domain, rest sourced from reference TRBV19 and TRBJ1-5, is DGGITQSPKYLFRKEGQNVTLSCEQNLNHDAMYWYRQDPGQGLRLIYYSQIVNDFQKGDIAEGYSVSREKKESFPLTVTSAQKNPTAFYLCASSPEGALPQHFGDGTRLSIL.

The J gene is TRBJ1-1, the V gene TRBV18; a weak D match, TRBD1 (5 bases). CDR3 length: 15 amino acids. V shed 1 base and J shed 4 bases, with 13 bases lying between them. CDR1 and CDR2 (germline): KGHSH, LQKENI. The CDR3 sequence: CASSPLAQGPTEAFF. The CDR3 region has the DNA TGTGCCAGCTCACCACTCGCGCAGGGTCCCACTGAAGCTTTCTTT.

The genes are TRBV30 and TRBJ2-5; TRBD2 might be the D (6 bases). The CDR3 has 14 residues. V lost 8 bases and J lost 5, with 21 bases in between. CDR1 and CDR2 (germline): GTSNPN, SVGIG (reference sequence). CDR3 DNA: TGTGCCGGAGGATTTTGGGGCGCGGGGGAGACCCAGTACTTC. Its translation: CAGGFWGAGETQYF.

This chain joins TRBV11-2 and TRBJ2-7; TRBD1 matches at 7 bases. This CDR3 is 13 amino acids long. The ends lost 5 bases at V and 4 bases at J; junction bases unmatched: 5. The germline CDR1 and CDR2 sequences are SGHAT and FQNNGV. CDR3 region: CASSLGTAYEQYF. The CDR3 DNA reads TGTGCCAGCAGCCTCGGGACAGCTTACGAGCAGTACTTC.

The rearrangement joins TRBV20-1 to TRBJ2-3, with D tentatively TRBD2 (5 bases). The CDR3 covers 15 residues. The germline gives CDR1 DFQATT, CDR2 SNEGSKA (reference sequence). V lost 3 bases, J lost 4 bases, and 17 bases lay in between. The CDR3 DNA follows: TGCAGTGCTAGTGCTGGGGAGCAGGTAGCAGATACGCAGTATTTT. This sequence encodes CSASAGEQVADTQYF.

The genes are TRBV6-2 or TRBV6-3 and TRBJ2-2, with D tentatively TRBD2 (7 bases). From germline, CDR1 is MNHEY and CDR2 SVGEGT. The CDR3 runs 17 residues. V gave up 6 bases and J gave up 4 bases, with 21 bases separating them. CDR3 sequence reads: CASSPVGGRGSTGELFF. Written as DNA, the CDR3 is TGTGCCAGCAGCCCTGTGGGGGGGCGAGGGTCCACCGGGGAGCTGTTTTTT.

CDR3 sequence (DNA): TGCGCCAGCAGCTTGGAGGGGCCATATGGCTACACCTTC. This sequence encodes CASSLEGPYGYTF. V gene TRBV5-1 combines with J gene TRBJ1-2, with a possible D match to TRBD1 (5 bases). The CDR3 length is 13 residues. Germline CDR1 SGHRS, CDR2 YFSETQ. V lost 0 bases and J 5 bases, leaving 8 bases between the germline ends.

In DNA form, the CDR3 reads TGTGCCAGCAGCCAAGGGGGGGGAGACACCGGGGAGCTGTTTTTT. Its translation is CASSQGGGDTGELFF. The chain is built from TRBV4-2 and TRBJ2-2, with 7 bases matching TRBD2. V gave up 1 base and J gave up 3 bases; unmatched junction bases: 2. Germline CDR1 LGHNA, CDR2 YNFKEQ. This CDR3 has 15 amino acids.

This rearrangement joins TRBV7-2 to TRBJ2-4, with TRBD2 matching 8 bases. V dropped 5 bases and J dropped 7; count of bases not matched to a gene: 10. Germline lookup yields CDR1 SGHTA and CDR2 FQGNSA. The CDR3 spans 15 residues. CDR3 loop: CASSQTSEGGNIQYF. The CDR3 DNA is TGTGCCAGCAGCCAGACTAGCGAAGGGGGGAACATTCAGTACTTC.

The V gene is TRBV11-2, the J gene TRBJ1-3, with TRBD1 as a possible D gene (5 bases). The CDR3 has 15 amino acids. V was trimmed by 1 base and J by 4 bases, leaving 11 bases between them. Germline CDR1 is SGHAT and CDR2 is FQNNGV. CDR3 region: CASSLVSSGGNTIYF. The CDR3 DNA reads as TGTGCCAGCAGCTTAGTCTCTTCAGGGGGAAACACCATATATTTT.